A selection of T cell receptor beta chains follows, all from one sample in a study of Tregs in tolerant kidney transplant recipients. Method: immunoSEQ multiplex PCR; TCRdb's copy keeps in-frame clones and lacks some. The profile shows approximately 100,000 clones, 80% to 95% of them singletons. The material sequenced was CD4+ T cells from blood, taken before the transplant. The source of these receptors is a human donor who received a combined kidney and bone marrow transplant. CDR3s include the opening cysteine and the closing phenylalanine or tryptophan. D genes are given only for firm matches. Not all rows give a size; the values are once, few, many and, for expanded clones, a class.

cdr3_nt,cdr3_aa,cdr3_length,d_call,v_call,j_call,clone_size
TGTGCCAGCAGTTACACCACCGTGGGGCCGAATGAGCAGTTCTTC,CASSYTTVGPNEQFF,15,.,TRBV6-6,TRBJ2-1,.
TGTGCCAGCAGCCGGTTGCTAGCGGGAGTCGAGCAGTTCTTC,CASSRLLAGVEQFF,14,TRBD2,TRBV14,TRBJ2-1,.
TGCGCCAGCAGCCGACAGGGTCCCCAAGAGACCCAGTACTTC,CASSRQGPQETQYF,14,TRBD1,TRBV5-1,TRBJ2-5,.
TGTGCCAGCAGCTTACGACGGGCTAACTATGGCTACACCTTC,CASSLRRANYGYTF,14,.,TRBV7-2,TRBJ1-2,.
TGTGCCAGCAGTTTAGGGGCGGGGGGGCGAACCGGGGAGCTGTTTTTT,CASSLGAGGRTGELFF,16,TRBD2,TRBV27,TRBJ2-2,.
TGTGCCAGCAGCCAAAAGCGGGACCGTAAATACAATGAGCAGTTCTTC,CASSQKRDRKYNEQFF,16,TRBD2,TRBV14,TRBJ2-1,.
TGTGCCAGCAGCTTAGATCTAGCGGGAGGAGAGCAGTTCTTC,CASSLDLAGGEQFF,14,TRBD2,TRBV11-2,TRBJ2-1,.
TGTGCCAGTAGGGAGGCCAATCAGCCCCAGCATTTT,CASREANQPQHF,12,.,TRBV19,TRBJ1-5,once
TGTGCCACCAGCCCCAGGGTTTTCTCTGGGGCCAACGTCCTGACTTTC,CATSPRVFSGANVLTF,16,.,TRBV15,TRBJ2-6,.
TGTGCCAGCAGCCCCTCGGACAGGGGATCTATCAACTATGGCTACACCTTC,CASSPSDRGSINYGYTF,17,TRBD1,TRBV9,TRBJ1-2,.
TGTGCCAGTAGTACCGGACTTCAAGATACGCAGTATTTT,CASSTGLQDTQYF,13,.,TRBV19,TRBJ2-3,.
TGTGCCAGCTCACCACAAAGGACTAGCGTTCACGAGCAGTACTTC,CASSPQRTSVHEQYF,15,TRBD2,TRBV18,TRBJ2-7,.
TGTGCCAGCAACTCCCCGGACATGCCGTCTGGCGAGCAGTACTTC,CASNSPDMPSGEQYF,15,.,TRBV5-4,TRBJ2-7,.
TGTGCCAGCAGCTTACAAGCGGGGGGGTCAGATACGCAGTATTTT,CASSLQAGGSDTQYF,15,TRBD2,TRBV7-2,TRBJ2-3,.
TGCAGTGCATATATGGAGACCCAGTACTTC,CSAYMETQYF,10,.,TRBV20-1,TRBJ2-5,.
TGTGCCAGCAGATCAGGGGGGACTAATGAAAAACTGTTTTTT,CASRSGGTNEKLFF,14,TRBD1,TRBV28,TRBJ1-4,.
TGTGCCAGTACCTTCAGGGAGAACACTGAAGCTTTCTTT,CASTFRENTEAFF,13,.,TRBV19,TRBJ1-1,.
TGTGCCAGCAGCTTAGCGAAGGGGGCGCGGGAAAGTGGCTACACCTTC,CASSLAKGARESGYTF,16,TRBD1,TRBV7-2,TRBJ1-2,once
TGTGCCAGCAGTTTAAGCCACGGGTACCACGAGCAGTACTTC,CASSLSHGYHEQYF,14,.,TRBV27,TRBJ2-7,.
TGTGCCACTCGCGAAATTCGAGGGAATGAAAAACTGTTTTTT,CATREIRGNEKLFF,14,.,TRBV2,TRBJ1-4,few
TGTGCCACCAATGTGGCACCTGATCAGCCCCAGCATTTT,CATNVAPDQPQHF,13,.,TRBV19,TRBJ1-5,.
TGTGCCATCAGGAAGACTAGCGACTCCTACGAGCAGTACTTC,CAIRKTSDSYEQYF,14,TRBD2,TRBV10-3,TRBJ2-7,.
TGTGCCAGCAGCTTAAACGGTGCAGGCGGGTTCGATGAGCAGTTCTTC,CASSLNGAGGFDEQFF,16,.,TRBV7-2,TRBJ2-1,.
TGTGCCAGCAGTACAGGGGGCTCTGGGGCCAACGTCCTGACTTTC,CASSTGGSGANVLTF,15,TRBD1,TRBV28,TRBJ2-6,few
TGTGCCAGCAGCCGAGGGACAGGGAACTATGGCTACACCTTC,CASSRGTGNYGYTF,14,TRBD1,TRBV25-1,TRBJ1-2,.
TGTGCCAGCAGTGTAGGACGGACTTATGGCTACACCTTC,CASSVGRTYGYTF,13,.,TRBV2,TRBJ1-2,.
TGTGCCAGCAGCTTATACGGGGACACTGAAGCTTTCTTT,CASSLYGDTEAFF,13,.,TRBV7-6,TRBJ1-1,.
TGCGCCAGCAGCTTGGGACTAGCGGGAGAGGCGACGCAGTATTTT,CASSLGLAGEATQYF,15,TRBD2,TRBV5-1,TRBJ2-3,.
TGTGCCAGCAGCTCCCGGACAGGGGCGAGCTCCTACAATGAGCAGTTCTTC,CASSSRTGASSYNEQFF,17,TRBD1,TRBV11-1,TRBJ2-1,.
TGTGCCAGCAGCCCGACAGGGTTTGGCTACACCTTC,CASSPTGFGYTF,12,TRBD1,TRBV27,TRBJ1-2,.
TGTGCCAGTAGACCAGGGGCGAGGACCGGGGAGCTGTTTTTT,CASRPGARTGELFF,14,.,TRBV2,TRBJ2-2,.
TGTGCCAGCCGGGTCCTAAGTGGTGAAAAACTGTTTTTT,CASRVLSGEKLFF,13,.,TRBV19,TRBJ1-4,.
TGTGCCATCAGTGTAAGACAGGGCGGAACTGAAGCTTTCTTT,CAISVRQGGTEAFF,14,TRBD1,TRBV10-3,TRBJ1-1,.
TGTGCCAGCAGCTGGGGCAGCCCTTTCACAGATACGCAGTATTTT,CASSWGSPFTDTQYF,15,.,TRBV5-4,TRBJ2-3,.
TGTGCCAGTAGAACTGACAGGGGTGATCAGCCCCAGCATTTT,CASRTDRGDQPQHF,14,TRBD1,TRBV19,TRBJ1-5,.
TGCAGCGTTGCCGGGACATCCTATGGGGAGCAGTACTTC,CSVAGTSYGEQYF,13,.,TRBV29-1,TRBJ2-7,.
TGTGCCAGTAGGTTGATTGTGCCCAGGGTTCAGGAGGAGACCCAGTACTTC,CASRLIVPRVQEETQYF,17,.,TRBV19,TRBJ2-5,.
TGTGCCAGCAGCATTAGCGGGAGTGCGGATACGCAGTATTTT,CASSISGSADTQYF,14,TRBD2,TRBV7-9,TRBJ2-3,.
TGTGCCAGCAGCACTCTGGGACTCGGATCTCACGAGCAGTACTTC,CASSTLGLGSHEQYF,15,.,TRBV5-4,TRBJ2-7,.
TGCGCCAGCAGCCCGCGGACAGATGGCGAGCAGTACTTC,CASSPRTDGEQYF,13,.,TRBV5-1,TRBJ2-7,.
TGCAGTGCTTGGCGGGGGGATGGAGGGTTCTTC,CSAWRGDGGFF,11,TRBD2,TRBV20-1,TRBJ2-1,.
TGTGCCAGCAGCTTCGGACAGGGGGTATTTGGCTACACCTTC,CASSFGQGVFGYTF,14,TRBD1,TRBV7-2,TRBJ1-2,.
TGTGCCAGCAGTTATGGGGCCGTCTCCTACGAGCAGTACTTC,CASSYGAVSYEQYF,14,.,TRBV6-6,TRBJ2-7,once
TGTGCCAGCAGCTTCTCTCAGGGAGGGGAGACCCAGTACTTC,CASSFSQGGETQYF,14,TRBD2,TRBV11-2,TRBJ2-5,once
TGTGCCTGCGAGGACAGCTCCTATAATTCACCCCTCCACTTT,CACEDSSYNSPLHF,14,.,TRBV30,TRBJ1-6,.
TGTGCCTGGAGTGTACGACTAGCGGGAGTCGAGCAGTACTTC,CAWSVRLAGVEQYF,14,TRBD2,TRBV30,TRBJ2-7,.
TGTGCCCCCCCCAGGCTAGCGGGAGTTCGGGACACCGGGGAGCTGTTTTTT,CAPPRLAGVRDTGELFF,17,TRBD2,TRBV7-9,TRBJ2-2,once
TGTGCCACCAGCAGACGATTAGAAACGGGGGGCTCCTACAATGAGCAGTTCTTC,CATSRRLETGGSYNEQFF,18,TRBD2,TRBV15,TRBJ2-1,.
TGCGCCAGCAGCCAGCATTACAGGGCCTTCACTGAAGCTTTCTTT,CASSQHYRAFTEAFF,15,.,TRBV4-3,TRBJ1-1,.
TGCGCCAGCAGCCTCCAAGGGGGGGGAAGTAGAGAGACCCAGTACTTC,CASSLQGGGSRETQYF,16,.,TRBV5-1,TRBJ2-5,.
TGCAGCGTTCGGACAGGGGGCGGATTGGATTCACCCCTCCACTTT,CSVRTGGGLDSPLHF,15,TRBD1,TRBV29-1,TRBJ1-6,.
TGTGCCAGCAGCTTAGACAGGGGGCAAGATGAGCAGTTCTTC,CASSLDRGQDEQFF,14,TRBD1,TRBV11-2,TRBJ2-1,.
TGTGCCAGCAGCCCAAGAAGCGGTTACGAGCAGTACTTC,CASSPRSGYEQYF,13,.,TRBV11-1,TRBJ2-7,.
TGTGCCAGCAGCTTAGTAGTCGAGGGGGAGACGGAGACCCAGTACTTC,CASSLVVEGETETQYF,16,.,TRBV7-2,TRBJ2-5,.
TGTGCCAGCAGCTTGGCCAGCGGGGGGGCCCCCACCGGGGAGCTGTTTTTT,CASSLASGGAPTGELFF,17,TRBD2,TRBV5-4,TRBJ2-2,once
TGTGCCAGCTCACCACCTGGCGGGAGTGGAACCTACGAGCAGTACTTC,CASSPPGGSGTYEQYF,16,TRBD2,TRBV18,TRBJ2-7,.
TGTGCCAGCATCCCTCCGGGGTATAGCTATGGCTACACCTTC,CASIPPGYSYGYTF,14,.,TRBV5-5,TRBJ1-2,.
TGTGCCAGCAGCTCCCCGGACAGGAATGAAAAACTGTTTTTT,CASSSPDRNEKLFF,14,TRBD1,TRBV7-9,TRBJ1-4,.
TGCAGCGTCGTAAGGTTGGCTAGCGGGGGGTACAATGAGCAGTTCTTC,CSVVRLASGGYNEQFF,16,TRBD2,TRBV29-1,TRBJ2-1,.
TGTGCCAGTAGTAGGCAGGGACTAGCGGAGACCCAGTACTTC,CASSRQGLAETQYF,14,TRBD2,TRBV19,TRBJ2-5,.